The 12 T cell receptor beta chains below all came from one sample that was sequenced in a study of shared clonotypes between healthy human individuals. Only in-frame clones appear in the TCRdb table, and some are missing; sequencing was by immunoSEQ multiplex PCR. The table has about 980,000 clones, 70% to 85% seen once. Sequenced sample: memory CD4+ T cells sorted from blood. Subset of the sample: CD45RA-negative fraction. The source is a young man in good health.

This sequence joins TRBV5-6 and TRBJ1-5; 8 nucleotides match TRBD1. This CDR3 has 14 residues. Germline CDR1 is SGHDT and CDR2 is YYEEEE. Losses at the gene ends were 4 bases for V and 3 bases for J; bases not matched to a gene: 3. The CDR3 sequence is CASSMDRVNQPQHF. The CDR3 coding sequence is TGTGCCAGCAGCATGGACAGGGTCAATCAGCCCCAGCATTTT.

V usage is TRBV7-9 and J usage is TRBJ2-2; 9 nucleotides agree with TRBD2. CDR1 and CDR2 from the germline V gene are SEHNR and FQNEAQ (reference sequence). Trimming removed 0 bases from V and 5 bases from J; junction bases left unmatched: 10. The length of the CDR3 is 18 residues. The CDR3 nucleotides are TGTGCCAGCAGCTTAGCGGGGACTAGCTCTCGGAAGACCGGGGAGCTGTTTTTT. It translates to CASSLAGTSSRKTGELFF. The whole variable domain, filled in from reference TRBV7-9 and TRBJ2-2, reads DTGVSQNPRHKITKRGQNVTFRCDPISEHNRLYWYRQTLGQGPEFLTYFQNEAQLEKSRLLSDRFSAERPKGSFSTLEIQRTEQGDSAMYLCASSLAGTSSRKTGELFFGEGSRLTVL.

The chain recombines TRBV5-5 with TRBJ1-1; D gene uncertain. Per the germline V gene, CDR1 is SGHKS and CDR2 is YYEKEE (reference sequence). V shed 1 base and J shed 6 bases, with 16 bases lying between them. The CDR3 spans 15 residues. CDR3 bases: TGTGCCAGCAGCTTGTACGGTTTGGGTAGATCTGAAGCTTTCTTT. The encoded protein is CASSLYGLGRSEAFF.

This CDR3 reads CAWSRQGVGEQYF. CDR3 nucleotides: TGTGCCTGGAGCAGACAGGGGGTCGGCGAGCAGTACTTC. The chain employs TRBV30 and TRBJ2-7, with 9 bases aligning to TRBD1. Per germline, CDR1 GTSNPN and CDR2 SVGIG (reference sequence). The trim removed 3 bases at V and 6 bases at J, leaving 6 bases unmatched. The CDR3 consists of 13 residues.

In DNA form, the CDR3 reads TGTGCCAGCACCGTATCACCGAACACTGAAGCTTTCTTT. As protein: CASTVSPNTEAFF. The gene calls are TRBV6-6 and TRBJ1-1; D gene uncertain. V was shortened by 7 bases and J by 1 base, with 10 bases between the two germline ends. This CDR3 has 13 amino acids. The germline V gene encodes CDR1 MNHNY and CDR2 SVGAGI (reference sequence).

This chain joins TRBV5-4 and TRBJ1-1, with D possibly being TRBD1 (5 bases). Trimming shortened V by 4 bases and J by 6 bases, and 13 bases separated the two germline ends. CDR3 length: 13 residues. Germline values: CDR1 SGHNT, CDR2 YYREEE (reference sequence). The CDR3 reads CASSHGGNSEAFF. The CDR3 DNA is TGTGCCAGCAGCCACGGGGGTAATTCTGAAGCTTTCTTT. Supplemented by reference TRBV5-4 and TRBJ1-1, the full variable domain reads ETGVTQSPTHLIKTRGQQVTLRCSSQSGHNTVSWYQQALGQGPQFIFQYYREEENGRGNFPPRFSGLQFPNYSSELNVNALELDDSALYLCASSHGGNSEAFFGQGTRLTVV.

This clone appeared a single time. Just one base apart from a much larger clone, this may be a read error. The chain joins TRBV7-8 to TRBJ2-5; D is undetermined. Trimming removed 4 bases from V and 2 bases from J, with 2 bases in between. This CDR3 comprises 11 residues. Germline V lookup: CDR1 SGHVS, CDR2 FQNEAQ. CDR3 protein: CASSWQETQYF. For the CDR3, the DNA is TGTGCCAGCAGCTGGCAAGAGACCCAGTACTTC.

On this clone: This CDR3 is also generated by other DNA sequences in the sample. V is TRBV4-1 and J is TRBJ2-3; 11 bases fit TRBD2. Germline lookup yields CDR1 MGHRA and CDR2 YSYEKL. This CDR3 contains 16 residues. With 1 base clipped from V and 0 bases from J, the junction kept 0 bases outside the gene matches. The CDR3 region has the DNA TGCGCCAGCAGCCAAGGACTAGCGGGGAGCACAGATACGCAGTATTTT. Translated: CASSQGLAGSTDTQYF.

The J gene is TRBJ2-2, the V gene TRBV11-3, with 7 nucleotides matching TRBD1. V trimming: 5 bases; J trimming: 1 base; junction bases outside the gene matches: 7. In germline, CDR1 is SGHNT, CDR2 YENEEA. The CDR3 sequence is 16 residues long. The CDR3 is CASSPTTGQNTGELFF. The CDR3 nucleotides are TGTGCCAGCAGCCCAACGACAGGGCAGAACACCGGGGAGCTGTTTTTT.

V is TRBV2 and J is TRBJ2-3; D ambiguous. This CDR3 contains 13 residues. The germline V and J ends were trimmed by 2 bases and 8 bases, with 11 bases remaining between them. The germline V gene has CDR1 SNHLY and CDR2 FYNNEI. The CDR3 loop is CASSESQLGTQYF. The CDR3 nucleotides are TGTGCCAGCAGTGAAAGCCAGCTGGGTACGCAGTATTTT.

The V gene is TRBV6-1, the J gene TRBJ2-3, with 11 bases identical to TRBD2. Germline V CDR1 and CDR2: MNHNS, SASEGT. Losses at the gene ends were 3 bases for V and 5 bases for J; bases not matched to a gene: 4. CDR3 length equals 15 residues. The CDR3 is CASSEIAGGRDTQYF. CDR3 bases: TGTGCCAGCAGTGAGATAGCGGGGGGGCGAGATACGCAGTATTTT.

The chain links TRBV30 to TRBJ2-5; no definite D call. V lost 2 bases and J 1 base, leaving 8 bases between the germline ends. CDR1 and CDR2 from the germline V gene are GTSNPN and SVGIG (reference sequence). The CDR3 spans 13 residues. The CDR3 here is CAWSKDRQETQYF. The CDR3 DNA follows: TGTGCCTGGAGTAAGGACCGCCAAGAGACCCAGTACTTC.